This TCR beta chain was recorded in a study of T cell repertoires in cytomegalovirus infection. The wider study: It was the public TCR beta signatures that indicated both CMV infection and matching HLA type. General observations from the study: Carriage of CMV together with the relevant HLA was identifiable through cumulative public TCR beta family frequency.

TCRdb processed the reads anew with MiXCR; each CDR3 protein has one entry. The sample has about 400,000 distinct CDR3 sequences, about a sixth seen once; the top ten hold 7.5% to 9%. Germline V CDR1 and CDR2: SGHAT, FQNNGV. This CDR3 has 17 amino acids. Unmatched junction bases numbered 11, after V lost 5 bases and J lost 0 bases. This clonotype appeared a few times. No antigen is known for it. Sequencing input: PBMCs. This sequence originates from a human donor in good health (CMV status not recorded). Some clones in this sample may be carry-over from other donors' samples. J is TRBJ1-1 and V is TRBV11-2; 8 bases map to TRBD1. CDR3 sequence: CASSLTGGGVMNTEAFF. As DNA, the CDR3 is TGTGCCAGCAGCCTTACAGGGGGGGGTGTAATGAACACTGAAGCTTTCTTT.